This T cell receptor beta chain is from a study of cytomegalovirus exposure and HLA in healthy donors. This clone has only one observation. What it binds is unknown. 13 Jbeta primers and 60 Vbeta primers were used for the PCR. Profiled with immunoSEQ multiplex PCR; TCRdb holds only in-frame clones, not every one. In the table there are around 150,000 clones, around nine tenths of which are singletons. Germline V CDR1 and CDR2: SGHVS, FNYEAQ. Trimming took 5 bases from V and 3 from J, leaving 9 bases between them. The CDR3 is made up of 13 amino acids. Findings of the study overall: CMV serostatus was the only immune exposure information that was available. Researchers reported in a later analysis that a missense DCLRE1C variant was tied to TCR beta V- and J-gene trimming. An analysis that came later showed most CMV-associated TCR beta chains appearing HLA-restricted.

Specimen: PBMCs. The sequence derives from a woman aged 30 to 39 in good health and CMV-seronegative. The chain has TRBV7-6 and TRBJ2-3, with D maybe TRBD1 (6 bases). The CDR3 region has the DNA TGTGCCAGCAGCACTCAGGGGACAGATACGCAGTATTTT. The encoded protein is CASSTQGTDTQYF. The full variable domain, in which reference TRBV7-6 and TRBJ2-3 provide the parts outside the CDR3, is GAGVSQSPRYKVTKRGQDVALRCDPISGHVSLYWYRQALGQGPEFLTYFNYEAQQDKSGLPNDRFSAERPEGSISTLTIQRTEQRDSAMYRCASSTQGTDTQYFGPGTRLTVL.